This T cell receptor (beta chain) was recovered during a study of blood T cell repertoires in COVID-19. About the study: Acute and convalescent COVID-19 specimens originated in the United States, Italy and Spain. T cells, B-cell-depleted T cells, or PBMCs provided the cDNA or gDNA that served as material.

CDR3 size: 15 residues. Germline CDR1 LGHDT, CDR2 YNNKEL (reference sequence). V dropped 4 bases and J dropped 12 bases, with 23 bases sitting between them. Per the authors' pipeline: Amplification of reference gene primers was used by the study to estimate nucleated cell counts. Sequencing was performed with immunoSEQ multiplex PCR; in TCRdb, only in-frame clones are kept and a portion is missing. V and J calls and clone size are those listed in that table; D and trimming were worked out from the DNA. This table has 250,000 or so clones, 75% to 85% appearing once. The chain carries TRBV3-1 (or the pseudogene TRBV3-2) and TRBJ2-3, with D maybe TRBD2 (6 bases). The source is a human donor in a cohort sampled during active COVID-19. Sequencing used peripheral blood. The CDR3 here is CASSPTTVSGRTQYF. For the CDR3, the DNA is TGTGCCAGCAGCCCTACGACAGTATCAGGGAGGACCCAGTATTTT.